Below, 11 T cell receptor beta chains from the same sample are listed, as sequenced in a study of response to subunit inactivated influenza vaccine. MiXCR, run by TCRdb on the RT-PCR reads, gives a single entry per CDR3 protein. Of roughly 570,000 distinct CDR3 sequences listed, around 13% are singletons. Specimen: PBMCs from blood, collected 45 days after vaccination. These receptors all come from a man aged 50 to 59 who received an inactivated influenza vaccine.

The chain couples TRBV5-4 to TRBJ1-1; D remains unclear. Germline CDR1 SGHNT, CDR2 YYREEE (reference sequence). The CDR3 sequence is 15 residues long. CDR3 residues: CATGGKISLGTEAFF. DNA for the CDR3: TGTGCTACCGGAGGGAAGATAAGTCTGGGGACTGAAGCTTTCTTT.

This clonotype was observed a handful of times. The chain joins TRBV29-1 to TRBJ2-3; possible D gene TRBD1, 6 bases. The V gene's germline CDR1 is SQVTM and CDR2 ANQGSEA. V gave up 6 bases and J gave up 0 bases, with 13 bases separating them. CDR3 length equals 14 residues. The CDR3 region is CSVGQRASTDTQYF. The CDR3 DNA reads TGCAGCGTAGGACAGAGGGCTAGCACAGATACGCAGTATTTT.

This clonotype was recorded at least ten times. The chain recombines TRBV7-9 with TRBJ2-1; D remains unclear. This CDR3 region has 15 residues. V was pared by 1 base and J by 0 bases, with 7 bases between. CDR1 and CDR2 from the germline V gene are SEHNR and FQNEAQ (reference sequence). CDR3 amino acids: CASSLGFNSYNEQFF. The CDR3 nucleotides are TGTGCCAGCAGCTTAGGCTTCAACTCCTACAATGAGCAGTTCTTC.

The rearrangement links TRBV6-2 or TRBV6-3 to TRBJ2-7, with 7 nucleotides matching TRBD2. V lost 8 bases and J lost 4; bases outside the gene matches: 5. CDR3 length: 12 residues. Germline lookup yields CDR1 MNHEY and CDR2 SVGEGT. This CDR3 is CASGRASYEQYF. The CDR3 region has the DNA TGTGCCAGCGGGAGGGCCTCGTACGAGCAGTACTTC.

The chain links TRBV4-2 to TRBJ2-1; D not resolved. The CDR3 covers 12 residues. Per germline, CDR1 LGHNA and CDR2 YNFKEQ. With 0 bases removed from V and 7 bases from J, the gap between germline ends came to 4 bases. The CDR3: CASSQERNEQFF. CDR3 in DNA: TGTGCCAGCAGCCAAGAAAGGAATGAGCAGTTCTTC.

The chain couples TRBV14 to TRBJ2-7, with 9 bases identical to TRBD2. The germline gives CDR1 SGHDN, CDR2 FVKESK. This CDR3 is 15 amino acids long. Germline trimming cut 3 bases from V and 4 bases from J; bases unmatched to any gene: 7. The CDR3 DNA reads TGTGCCAGCAGCCAGACTAGCGGACGGGGGTACGAGCAGTACTTC. This sequence encodes CASSQTSGRGYEQYF. The full variable domain, with the rest looked up from reference TRBV14 and TRBJ2-7, is EAGVTQFPSHSVIEKGQTVTLRCDPISGHDNLYWYRRVMGKEIKFLLHFVKESKQDESGMPNNRFLAERTGGTYSTLKVQPAELEDSGVYFCASSQTSGRGYEQYFGPGTRLTVT.

The CDR3 coding sequence is TGTGCCAGCAGCCTGGGCCAGCGGGGGGGCGGGGAGGCCCAGTACTTC. Translated, it gives CASSLGQRGGGEAQYF. The genes are TRBV6-1 and TRBJ2-5; the match to TRBD2 covers 10 bases. The V gene end was trimmed by 6 bases and the J gene end by 9 bases; junction bases not matched to a gene: 16. CDR3 length equals 16 residues. CDR1 is MNHNS, CDR2 SASEGT, per germline.

This clonotype has only a few counts. The rearrangement links TRBV27 to TRBJ2-1, with D perhaps matching TRBD2 (5 bases). Deletions cut 6 bases from V and 0 bases from J, with 21 bases between. Germline CDR1 and CDR2: MNHEY and SMNVEV (reference sequence). CDR3 length equals 18 residues. The CDR3 reads CASSHSVPRAASYNEQFF. As DNA, the CDR3 is TGTGCCAGCAGCCATAGTGTCCCGCGGGCCGCCTCCTACAATGAGCAGTTCTTC.

This clonotype came up a few times. The chain recombines TRBV5-1 with TRBJ2-3; TRBD1 aligns across 12 bases. Germline CDR1 SGHRS, CDR2 YFSETQ. V lost 7 bases to trimming and J lost 1 base; unmatched junction nucleotides: 7. The CDR3 runs to 16 residues. The CDR3 nucleotides are TGCGCCAGCCGGCTATGGGACAGGGGGCGCACAGATACGCAGTATTTT. The encoded protein is CASRLWDRGRTDTQYF. The variable domain in full, with the rest retrieved from reference TRBV5-1 and TRBJ2-3, is KAGVTQTPRYLIKTRGQQVTLSCSPISGHRSVSWYQQTPGQGLQFLFEYFSETQRNKGNFPGRFSGRQFSNSRSEMNVSTLELGDSALYLCASRLWDRGRTDTQYFGPGTRLTVL.

This clonotype showed up just once. The V and J genes are TRBV19 and TRBJ2-7, with 11 bases matching TRBD2. This CDR3 contains 14 residues. In germline, CDR1 is LNHDA, CDR2 SQIVND (reference sequence). V trimming: 5 bases; J trimming: 4 bases; junction bases outside the gene matches: 4. CDR3 in DNA: TGTGCCAGTAGTGCGACTAGCGGGAATTACGAGCAGTACTTC. Its translation: CASSATSGNYEQYF.

This clonotype showed up just a few times. A much larger clone is a single base away; this may be a read error. This sequence joins TRBV20-1 and TRBJ2-7; either TRBD1 or TRBD2 may supply D (5 bases each). Germline lookup yields CDR1 DFQATT and CDR2 SNEGSKA (reference sequence). This CDR3 has 16 residues. CDR3 in DNA: TGCTGTGCTAGAGATGTGTCGGGGACCAACTCCTACGAGCAGTACTTC. This sequence encodes CCARDVSGTNSYEQYF.